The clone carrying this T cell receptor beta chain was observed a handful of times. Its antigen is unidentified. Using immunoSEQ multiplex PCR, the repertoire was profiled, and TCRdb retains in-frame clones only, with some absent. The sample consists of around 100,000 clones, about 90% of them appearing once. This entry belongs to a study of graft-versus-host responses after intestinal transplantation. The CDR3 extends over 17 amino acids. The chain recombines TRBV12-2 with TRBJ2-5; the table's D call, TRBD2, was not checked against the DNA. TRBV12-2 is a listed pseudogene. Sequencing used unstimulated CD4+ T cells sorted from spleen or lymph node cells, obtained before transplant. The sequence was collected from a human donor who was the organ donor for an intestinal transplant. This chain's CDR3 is CASRPRLAGGRQETQYF. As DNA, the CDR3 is TGTGCAAGTCGCCCACGACTAGCGGGGGGACGACAAGAGACCCAGTACTTC.